This T cell receptor (beta chain) originates from a study of T cell responses to AZD1222 COVID-19 vaccine. The study, taken as a whole, reports: Most donors were white British and more were female, and clonal diversity was possibly underestimated.

TCRdb keeps only in-frame clones here, not all; method: immunoSEQ multiplex PCR. The sample lists under 70,000 clones, around 80% occurring once. The CDR3 loop spans 14 amino acids. Per germline, CDR1 MGHDK and CDR2 SYGVNS. V was shortened by 4 bases and J by 1 base, with 11 bases between the two germline ends. As regards this clone: Its cognate antigen is unknown.

This sequence joins TRBV25-1 and TRBJ2-7, with D perhaps assigned TRBD1 or TRBD2 (5 bases each). The source is an adult who received the AZD1222 COVID-19 vaccine. The specimen was peripheral blood, collected 28 days after the second AZD1222 dose. The CDR3: CASSALGTSYEQYF. Here the CDR3 DNA reads TGTGCCAGCAGTGCCCTCGGGACGTCCTACGAGCAGTACTTC.